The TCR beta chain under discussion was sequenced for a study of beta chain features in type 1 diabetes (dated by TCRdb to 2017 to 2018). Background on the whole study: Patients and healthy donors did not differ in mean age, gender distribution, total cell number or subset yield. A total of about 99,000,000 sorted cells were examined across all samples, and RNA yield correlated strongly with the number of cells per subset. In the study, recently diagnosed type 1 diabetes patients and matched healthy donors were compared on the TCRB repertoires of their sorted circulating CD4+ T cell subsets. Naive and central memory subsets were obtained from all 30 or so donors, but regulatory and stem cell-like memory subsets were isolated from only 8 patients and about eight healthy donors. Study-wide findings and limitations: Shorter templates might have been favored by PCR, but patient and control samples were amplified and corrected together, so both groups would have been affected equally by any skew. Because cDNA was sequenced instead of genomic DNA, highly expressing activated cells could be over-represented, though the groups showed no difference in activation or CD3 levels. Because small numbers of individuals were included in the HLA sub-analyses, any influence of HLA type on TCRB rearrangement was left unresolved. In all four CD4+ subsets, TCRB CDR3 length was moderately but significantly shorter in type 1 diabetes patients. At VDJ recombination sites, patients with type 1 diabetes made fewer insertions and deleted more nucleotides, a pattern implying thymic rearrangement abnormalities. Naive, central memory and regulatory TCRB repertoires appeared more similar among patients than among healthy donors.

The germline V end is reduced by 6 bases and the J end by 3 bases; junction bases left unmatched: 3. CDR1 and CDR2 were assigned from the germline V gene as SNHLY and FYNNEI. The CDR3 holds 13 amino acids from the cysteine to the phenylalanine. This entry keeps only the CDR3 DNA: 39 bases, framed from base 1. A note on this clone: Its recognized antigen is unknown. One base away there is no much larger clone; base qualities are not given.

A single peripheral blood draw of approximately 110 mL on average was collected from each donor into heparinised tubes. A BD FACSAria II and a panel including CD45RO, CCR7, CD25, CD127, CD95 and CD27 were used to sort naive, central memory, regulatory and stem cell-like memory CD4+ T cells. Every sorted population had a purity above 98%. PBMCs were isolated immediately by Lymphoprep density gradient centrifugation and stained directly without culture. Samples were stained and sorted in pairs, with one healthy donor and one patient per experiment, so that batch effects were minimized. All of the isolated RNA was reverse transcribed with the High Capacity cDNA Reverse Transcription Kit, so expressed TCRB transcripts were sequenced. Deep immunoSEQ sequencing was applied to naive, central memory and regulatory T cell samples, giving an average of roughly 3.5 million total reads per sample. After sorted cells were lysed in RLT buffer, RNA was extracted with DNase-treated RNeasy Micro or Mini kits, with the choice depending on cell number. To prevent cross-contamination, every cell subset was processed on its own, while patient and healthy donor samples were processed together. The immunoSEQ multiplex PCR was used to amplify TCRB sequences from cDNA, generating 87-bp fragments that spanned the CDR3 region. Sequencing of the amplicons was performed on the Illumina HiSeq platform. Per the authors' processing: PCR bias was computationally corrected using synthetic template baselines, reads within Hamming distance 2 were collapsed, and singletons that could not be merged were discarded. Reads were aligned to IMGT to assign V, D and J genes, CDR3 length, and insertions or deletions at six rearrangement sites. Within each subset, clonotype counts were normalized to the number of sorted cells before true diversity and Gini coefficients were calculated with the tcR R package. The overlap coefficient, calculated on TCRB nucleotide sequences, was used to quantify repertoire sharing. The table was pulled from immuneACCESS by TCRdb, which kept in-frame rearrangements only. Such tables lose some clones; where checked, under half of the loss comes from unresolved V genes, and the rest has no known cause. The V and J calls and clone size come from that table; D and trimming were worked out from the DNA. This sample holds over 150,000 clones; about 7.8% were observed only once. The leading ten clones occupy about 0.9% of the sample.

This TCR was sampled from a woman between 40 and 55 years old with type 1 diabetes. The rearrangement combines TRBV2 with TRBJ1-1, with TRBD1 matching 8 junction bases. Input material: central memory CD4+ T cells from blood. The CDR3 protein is CASRADRDTEAFF. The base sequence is TGTGCCAGCAGGGCGGACAGGGACACTGAAGCTTTCTTT. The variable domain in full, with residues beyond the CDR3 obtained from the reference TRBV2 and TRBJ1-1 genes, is EPEVTQTPSHQVTQMGQEVILRCVPISNHLYFYWYRQILGQKVEFLVSFYNNEISEKSEIFDDQFSVERPDGSNFTLKIRSTKLEDSAMYFCASRADRDTEAFFGQGTRLTVV.